A selection of T cell receptor beta chains follows, all from one sample in a study of cytomegalovirus exposure and HLA in healthy donors. Sequencing was performed with immunoSEQ multiplex PCR; in TCRdb, only in-frame clones are kept and a portion is missing. The sample shows 90,000 or so clones, roughly 70% of them seen only once. Sequenced sample: PBMCs. All receptors come from a young woman in good health and CMV-seropositive. The CDR3 runs from the conserved cysteine through the conserved F or W. Some rows have no size entry. The others give once, few or many, or a class for an expanded clone.

>-|TRBV6-5|TRBJ1-4
CASSLYRGWEKLFF
>-|TRBV19|TRBJ2-7
CASSGHRGPYEQYF
>-|TRBV7-9|TRBJ2-1
CASSVRGQSFTYNEQFF
>-|TRBV18|TRBJ2-3
CASSLRTSGGDTQYF
>-|TRBV5-1|TRBJ2-1
CASSLVAGTYNEQFF
>-|TRBV6-5|TRBJ1-1
CASSYSERGYTEAFF
>-|TRBV25-1|-
CASSRGQELYEQYF
>-|TRBV11-2|TRBJ2-1
CASSFGGSWGINEQFF
>few|TRBV5-8|TRBJ2-7
CASSTGTGVYEQYF
>-|TRBV9|TRBJ2-3
CASSVDPSSAARGNTQYF
>few|TRBV18|TRBJ1-4
CASSRGREEKLFF
>few|TRBV5-1|TRBJ1-6
CASFPDRGKSPLHF
>-|TRBV7-9|TRBJ1-1
CASSLQGGVTEAFF
>-|TRBV7-6|TRBJ2-5
CASSLAGVQETQYF
>-|TRBV5-6|TRBJ2-2
CASSPGGGLSGELFF
>-|TRBV7-8|TRBJ2-7
CASSRGIEQYF
>-|TRBV11-2|TRBJ1-4
CASSHRQIPIATNEKLFF
>-|TRBV6-5|TRBJ2-3
CASSYGGGAADTQYF
>few|TRBV13|TRBJ2-3
CASSLVGRGSTDTQYF
>-|TRBV4-3|TRBJ2-3
CASSQDFRGRADTQYF
>-|TRBV29-1|TRBJ2-7
CSVAPTGSSYEQYF
>-|TRBV21-1|TRBJ1-2
CASSKVPTGDYGYTF
>-|TRBV28|TRBJ1-5
CASSSTGGNNQPQHF
>-|TRBV29-1|TRBJ2-1
CSAERLVASSREQFF
>few|TRBV27|TRBJ1-6
CASSLWAGANSPLHF
>-|TRBV27|TRBJ2-1
CASSRDSGGTEQFF